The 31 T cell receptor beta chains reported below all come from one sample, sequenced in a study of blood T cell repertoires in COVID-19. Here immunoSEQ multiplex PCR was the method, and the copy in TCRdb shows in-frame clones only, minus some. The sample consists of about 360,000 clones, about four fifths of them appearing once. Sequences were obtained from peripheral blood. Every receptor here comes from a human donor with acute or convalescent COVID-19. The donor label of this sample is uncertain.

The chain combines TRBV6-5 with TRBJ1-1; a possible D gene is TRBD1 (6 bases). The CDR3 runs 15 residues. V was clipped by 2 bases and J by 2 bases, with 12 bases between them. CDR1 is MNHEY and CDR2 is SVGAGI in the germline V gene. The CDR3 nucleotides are TGTGCCAGCAGTTACGGACAGCAACTAAACACTGAAGCTTTCTTT. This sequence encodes CASSYGQQLNTEAFF.

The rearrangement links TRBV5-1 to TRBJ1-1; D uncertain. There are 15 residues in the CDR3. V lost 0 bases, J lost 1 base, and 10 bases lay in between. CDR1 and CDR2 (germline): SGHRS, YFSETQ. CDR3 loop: CASSLEAGTNTEAFF. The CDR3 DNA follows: TGCGCCAGCAGCTTGGAGGCAGGTACGAACACTGAAGCTTTCTTT. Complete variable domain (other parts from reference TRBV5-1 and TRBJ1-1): KAGVTQTPRYLIKTRGQQVTLSCSPISGHRSVSWYQQTPGQGLQFLFEYFSETQRNKGNFPGRFSGRQFSNSRSEMNVSTLELGDSALYLCASSLEAGTNTEAFFGQGTRLTVV.

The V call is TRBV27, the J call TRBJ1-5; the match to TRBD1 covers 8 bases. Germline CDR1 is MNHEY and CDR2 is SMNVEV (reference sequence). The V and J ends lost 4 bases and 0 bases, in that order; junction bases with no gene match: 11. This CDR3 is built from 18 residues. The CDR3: CASSSLSQGVLSNQPQHF. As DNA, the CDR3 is TGTGCCAGCAGTTCCCTCTCACAGGGGGTGCTTAGCAATCAGCCCCAGCATTTT.

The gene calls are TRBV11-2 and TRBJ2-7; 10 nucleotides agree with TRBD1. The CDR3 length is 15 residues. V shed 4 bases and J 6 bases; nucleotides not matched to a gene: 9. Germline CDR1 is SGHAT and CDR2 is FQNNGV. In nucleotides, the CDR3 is TGTGCCAGCAGCTCCCGGGACAGGGGAGGGGTCGAGCAGTACTTC. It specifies CASSSRDRGGVEQYF.

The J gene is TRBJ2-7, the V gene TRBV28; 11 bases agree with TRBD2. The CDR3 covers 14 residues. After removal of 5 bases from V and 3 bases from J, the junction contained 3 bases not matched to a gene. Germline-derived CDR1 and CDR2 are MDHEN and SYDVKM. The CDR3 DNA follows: TGTGCCAGCAGTCTACTAGCGGGAGACTACGAGCAGTACTTC. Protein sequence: CASSLLAGDYEQYF.

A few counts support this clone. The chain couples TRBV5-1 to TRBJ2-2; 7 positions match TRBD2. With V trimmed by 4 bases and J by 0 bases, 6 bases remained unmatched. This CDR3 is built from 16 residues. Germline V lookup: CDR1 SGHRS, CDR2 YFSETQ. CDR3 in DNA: TGCGCCAGCAGCGGGACCGGGGGGACGAACACCGGGGAGCTGTTTTTT. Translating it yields CASSGTGGTNTGELFF.

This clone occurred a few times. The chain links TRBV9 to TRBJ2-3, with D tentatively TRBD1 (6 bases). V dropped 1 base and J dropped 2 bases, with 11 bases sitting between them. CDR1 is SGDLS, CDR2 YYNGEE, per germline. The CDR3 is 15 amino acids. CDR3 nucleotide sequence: TGTGCCAGCAGCGTATTGACAGGTCACACAGATACGCAGTATTTT. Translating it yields CASSVLTGHTDTQYF.

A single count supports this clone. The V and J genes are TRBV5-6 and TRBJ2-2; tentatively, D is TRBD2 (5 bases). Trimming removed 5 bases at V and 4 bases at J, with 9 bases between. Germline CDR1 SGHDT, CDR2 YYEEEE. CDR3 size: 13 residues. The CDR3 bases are TGTGCCAGCAGACTAGGGAGCACCGGGGAGCTGTTTTTT. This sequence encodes CASRLGSTGELFF.

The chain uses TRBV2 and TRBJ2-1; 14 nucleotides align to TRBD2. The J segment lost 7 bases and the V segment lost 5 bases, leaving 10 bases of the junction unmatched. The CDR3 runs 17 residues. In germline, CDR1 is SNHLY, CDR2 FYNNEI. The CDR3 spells CASSREGTSGRGNEQFF. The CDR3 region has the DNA TGTGCCAGCAGTCGGGAAGGGACTAGCGGGAGAGGGAATGAGCAGTTCTTC. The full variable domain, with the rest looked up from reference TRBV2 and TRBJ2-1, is EPEVTQTPSHQVTQMGQEVILRCVPISNHLYFYWYRQILGQKVEFLVSFYNNEISEKSEIFDDQFSVERPDGSNFTLKIRSTKLEDSAMYFCASSREGTSGRGNEQFFGPGTRLTVL.

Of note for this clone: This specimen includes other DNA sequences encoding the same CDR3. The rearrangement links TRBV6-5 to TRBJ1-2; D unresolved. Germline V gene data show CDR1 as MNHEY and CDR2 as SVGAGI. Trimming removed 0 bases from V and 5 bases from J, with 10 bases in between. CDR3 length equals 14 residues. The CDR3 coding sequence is TGTGCCAGCAGTTACTCGGGTAGAGGGTATGGCTACACCTTC. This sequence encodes CASSYSGRGYGYTF.

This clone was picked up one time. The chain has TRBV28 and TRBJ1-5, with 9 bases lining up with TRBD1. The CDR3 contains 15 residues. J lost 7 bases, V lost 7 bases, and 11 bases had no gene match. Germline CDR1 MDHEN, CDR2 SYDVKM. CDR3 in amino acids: CASIERGTGRQPQHF. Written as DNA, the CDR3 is TGTGCCAGCATCGAACGCGGGACAGGGAGGCAGCCCCAGCATTTT.

The CDR3 DNA reads as TGTGCCAGCAGCGAGAACTTCGCCATCGAGACCCAGTACTTC. This translates into CASSENFAIETQYF. V usage is TRBV3-1 (or the pseudogene TRBV3-2) and J usage is TRBJ2-5; no reliable D call. This CDR3 has 14 amino acids. Trimming left V 5 bases short and J 5 bases short, with 15 bases between. Per germline, CDR1 LGHDT and CDR2 YNNKEL (reference sequence).

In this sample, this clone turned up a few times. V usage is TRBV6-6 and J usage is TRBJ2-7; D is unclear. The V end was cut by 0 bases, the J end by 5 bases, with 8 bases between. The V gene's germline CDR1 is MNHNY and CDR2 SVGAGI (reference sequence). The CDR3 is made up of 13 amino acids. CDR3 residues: CASSYSRLNEQYF. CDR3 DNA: TGTGCCAGCAGTTACTCGAGGCTAAACGAGCAGTACTTC.

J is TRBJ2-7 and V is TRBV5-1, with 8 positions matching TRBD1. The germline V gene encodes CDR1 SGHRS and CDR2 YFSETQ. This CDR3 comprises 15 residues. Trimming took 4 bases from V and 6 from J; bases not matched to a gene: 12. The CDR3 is CASSGRTGSTSEQYF. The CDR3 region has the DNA TGCGCCAGCAGCGGACGGACAGGGAGTACCTCCGAGCAGTACTTC. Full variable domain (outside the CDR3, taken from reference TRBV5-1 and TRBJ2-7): KAGVTQTPRYLIKTRGQQVTLSCSPISGHRSVSWYQQTPGQGLQFLFEYFSETQRNKGNFPGRFSGRQFSNSRSEMNVSTLELGDSALYLCASSGRTGSTSEQYFGPGTRLTVT.

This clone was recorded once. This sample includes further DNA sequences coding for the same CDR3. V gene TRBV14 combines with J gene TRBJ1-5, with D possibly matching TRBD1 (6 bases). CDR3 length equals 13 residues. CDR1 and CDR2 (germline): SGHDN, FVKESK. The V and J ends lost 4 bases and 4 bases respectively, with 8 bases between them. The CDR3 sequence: CASSLTGNQPQHF. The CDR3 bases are TGTGCCAGCAGCCTTACAGGGAATCAGCCCCAGCATTTT. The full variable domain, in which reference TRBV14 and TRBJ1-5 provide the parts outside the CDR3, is EAGVTQFPSHSVIEKGQTVTLRCDPISGHDNLYWYRRVMGKEIKFLLHFVKESKQDESGMPNNRFLAERTGGTYSTLKVQPAELEDSGVYFCASSLTGNQPQHFGDGTRLSIL.

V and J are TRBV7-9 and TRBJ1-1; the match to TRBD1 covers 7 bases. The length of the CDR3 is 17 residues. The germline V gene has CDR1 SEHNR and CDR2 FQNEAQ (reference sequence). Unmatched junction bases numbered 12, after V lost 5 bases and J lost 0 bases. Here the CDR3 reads CASSPETGLGMNTEAFF. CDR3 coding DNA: TGTGCCAGCAGCCCAGAGACAGGGTTAGGGATGAACACTGAAGCTTTCTTT. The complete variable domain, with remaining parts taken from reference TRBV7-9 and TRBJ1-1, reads DTGVSQNPRHKITKRGQNVTFRCDPISEHNRLYWYRQTLGQGPEFLTYFQNEAQLEKSRLLSDRFSAERPKGSFSTLEIQRTEQGDSAMYLCASSPETGLGMNTEAFFGQGTRLTVV.

CDR3 in DNA: TGTGCCAGCAGTGAAGAAGCGGGAGGAAGCACAGATACGCAGTATTTT. This codes for CASSEEAGGSTDTQYF. The chain uses TRBV6-1 and TRBJ2-3; 9 bases agree with TRBD2. The V gene's germline CDR1 is MNHNS and CDR2 SASEGT. CDR3 size: 16 residues. V was pared by 1 base and J by 0 bases, with 2 bases of the junction left unmatched.

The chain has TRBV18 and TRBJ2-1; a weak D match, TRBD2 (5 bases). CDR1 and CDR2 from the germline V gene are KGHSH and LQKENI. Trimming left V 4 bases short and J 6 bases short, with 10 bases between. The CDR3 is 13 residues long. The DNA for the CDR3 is TGTGCCAGCTCACTAGGACTGGGCAATGAGCAGTTCTTC. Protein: CASSLGLGNEQFF.

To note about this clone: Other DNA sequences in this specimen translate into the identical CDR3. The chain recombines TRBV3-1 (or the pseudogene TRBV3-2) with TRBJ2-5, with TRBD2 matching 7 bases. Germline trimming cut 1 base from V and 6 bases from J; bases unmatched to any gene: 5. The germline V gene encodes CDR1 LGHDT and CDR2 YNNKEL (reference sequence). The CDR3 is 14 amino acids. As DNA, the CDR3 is TGTGCCAGCAGCCAAGGGCGGGGGAGGAAGACCCAGTACTTC. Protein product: CASSQGRGRKTQYF.

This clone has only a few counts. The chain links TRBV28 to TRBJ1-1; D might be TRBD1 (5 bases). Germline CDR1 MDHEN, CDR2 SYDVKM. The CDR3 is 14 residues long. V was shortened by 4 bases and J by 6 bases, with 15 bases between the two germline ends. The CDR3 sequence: CASSSYLLTAEAFF. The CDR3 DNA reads TGTGCCAGCAGTTCGTACCTACTGACAGCTGAAGCTTTCTTT.

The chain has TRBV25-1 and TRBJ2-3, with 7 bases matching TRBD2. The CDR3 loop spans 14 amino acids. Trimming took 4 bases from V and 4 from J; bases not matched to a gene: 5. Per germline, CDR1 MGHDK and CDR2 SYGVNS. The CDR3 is CASSVGLVADTQYF. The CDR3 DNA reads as TGTGCCAGCAGTGTCGGACTAGTGGCAGATACGCAGTATTTT.

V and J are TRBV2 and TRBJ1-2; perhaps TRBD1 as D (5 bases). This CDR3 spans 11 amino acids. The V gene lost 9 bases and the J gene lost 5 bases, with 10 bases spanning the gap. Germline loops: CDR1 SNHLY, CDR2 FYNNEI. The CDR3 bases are TGTGCCAGAGAAACAGGTTATGGCTACACCTTC. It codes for CARETGYGYTF.

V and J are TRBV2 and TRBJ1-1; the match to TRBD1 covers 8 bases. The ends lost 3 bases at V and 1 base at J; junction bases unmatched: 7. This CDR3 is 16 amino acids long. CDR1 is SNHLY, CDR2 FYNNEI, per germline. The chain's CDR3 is CASSESDRVPNTEAFF. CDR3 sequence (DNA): TGTGCCAGCAGTGAGTCGGACAGGGTACCGAACACTGAAGCTTTCTTT.

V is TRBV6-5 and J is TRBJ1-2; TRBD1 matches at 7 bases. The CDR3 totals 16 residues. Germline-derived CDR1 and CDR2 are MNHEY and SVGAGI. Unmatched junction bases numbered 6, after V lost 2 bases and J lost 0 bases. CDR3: CASSYGVTGPNYGYTF. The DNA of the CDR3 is TGTGCCAGCAGTTACGGTGTGACAGGGCCTAACTATGGCTACACCTTC.

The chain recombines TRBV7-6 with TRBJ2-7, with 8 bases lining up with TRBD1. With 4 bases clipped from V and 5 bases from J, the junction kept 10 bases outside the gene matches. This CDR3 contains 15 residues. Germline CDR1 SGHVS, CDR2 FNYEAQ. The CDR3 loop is CASSSPGQGTNEQYF. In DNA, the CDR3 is TGTGCCAGCAGCTCGCCCGGACAGGGCACGAACGAGCAGTACTTC.

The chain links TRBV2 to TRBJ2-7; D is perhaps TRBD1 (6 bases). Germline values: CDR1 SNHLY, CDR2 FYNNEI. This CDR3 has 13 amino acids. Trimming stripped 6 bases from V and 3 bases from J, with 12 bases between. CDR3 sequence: CASRGDTFYEQYF. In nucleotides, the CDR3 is TGTGCCAGCAGAGGGGACACTTTCTACGAGCAGTACTTC.

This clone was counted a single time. The CDR3 here is CASSVNYRTGRSNEKLFF. CDR3 coding DNA: TGTGCCAGCAGCGTAAACTACAGGACAGGCCGATCTAATGAAAAACTGTTTTTT. The chain carries TRBV9 and TRBJ1-4; 7 nucleotides align to TRBD1. In germline, CDR1 is SGDLS, CDR2 YYNGEE. This CDR3 comprises 18 residues. With 1 base clipped from V and 3 bases from J, the junction kept 12 bases outside the gene matches.

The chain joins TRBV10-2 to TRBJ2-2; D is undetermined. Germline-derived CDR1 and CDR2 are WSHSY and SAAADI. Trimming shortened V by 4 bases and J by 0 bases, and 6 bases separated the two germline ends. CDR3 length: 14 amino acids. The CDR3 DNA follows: TGCGCCAGCAGTGCTCCGGCGAACACCGGGGAGCTGTTTTTT. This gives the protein CASSAPANTGELFF.

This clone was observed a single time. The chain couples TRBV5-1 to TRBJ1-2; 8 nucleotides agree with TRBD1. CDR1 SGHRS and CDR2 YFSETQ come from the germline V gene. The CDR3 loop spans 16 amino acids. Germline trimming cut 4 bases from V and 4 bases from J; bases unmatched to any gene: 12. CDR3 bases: TGCGCCAGCAGCGGACACATTGGACAGGGCGGCTATGGCTACACCTTC. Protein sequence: CASSGHIGQGGYGYTF.

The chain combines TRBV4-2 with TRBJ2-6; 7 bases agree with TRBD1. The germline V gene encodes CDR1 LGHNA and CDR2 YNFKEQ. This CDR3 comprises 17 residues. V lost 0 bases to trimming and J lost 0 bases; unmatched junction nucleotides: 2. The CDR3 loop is CASSQDGDSSGANVLTF. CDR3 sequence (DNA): TGTGCCAGCAGCCAAGATGGGGACAGCTCTGGGGCCAACGTCCTGACTTTC.

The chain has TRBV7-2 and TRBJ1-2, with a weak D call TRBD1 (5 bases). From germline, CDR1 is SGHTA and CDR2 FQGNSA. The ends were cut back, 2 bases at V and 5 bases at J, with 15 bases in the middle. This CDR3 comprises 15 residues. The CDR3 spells CASSLSTSGPYGYTF. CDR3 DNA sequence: TGTGCCAGCAGCTTATCTACCTCAGGGCCTTATGGCTACACCTTC.